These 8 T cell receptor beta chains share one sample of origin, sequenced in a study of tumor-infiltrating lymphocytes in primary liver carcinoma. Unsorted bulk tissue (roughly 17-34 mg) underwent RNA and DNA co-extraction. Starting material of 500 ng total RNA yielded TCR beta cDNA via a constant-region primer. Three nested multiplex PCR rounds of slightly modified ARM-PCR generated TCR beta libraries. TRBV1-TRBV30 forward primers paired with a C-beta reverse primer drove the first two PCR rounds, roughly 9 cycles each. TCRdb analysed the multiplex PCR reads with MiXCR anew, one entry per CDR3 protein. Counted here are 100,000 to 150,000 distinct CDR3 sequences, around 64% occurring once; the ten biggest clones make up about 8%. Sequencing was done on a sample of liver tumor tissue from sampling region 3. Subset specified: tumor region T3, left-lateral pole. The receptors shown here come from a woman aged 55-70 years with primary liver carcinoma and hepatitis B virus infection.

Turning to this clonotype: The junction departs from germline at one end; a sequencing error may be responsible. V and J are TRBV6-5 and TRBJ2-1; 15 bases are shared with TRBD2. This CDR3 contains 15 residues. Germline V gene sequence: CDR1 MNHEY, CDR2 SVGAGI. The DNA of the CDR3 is TGTGCCAGCAGCTCCAGGACTAGCGGGAGGGGTGAGCTGTTCTTC. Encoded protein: CASSSRTSGRGELFF.

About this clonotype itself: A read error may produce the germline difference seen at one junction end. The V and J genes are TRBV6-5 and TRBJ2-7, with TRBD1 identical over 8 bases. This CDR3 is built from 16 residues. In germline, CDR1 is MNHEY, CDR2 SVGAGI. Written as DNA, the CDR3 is TGTGCCAGCGGTTACTCCCTGGACAGGGCCTTGTGGGAGCAGTACTTC. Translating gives CASGYSLDRALWEQYF.

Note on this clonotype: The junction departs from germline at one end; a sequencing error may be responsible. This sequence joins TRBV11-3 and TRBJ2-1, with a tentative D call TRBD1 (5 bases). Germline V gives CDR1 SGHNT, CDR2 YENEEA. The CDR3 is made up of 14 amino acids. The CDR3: CTSSLGAHNNEHFF. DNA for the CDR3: TGTACCAGCAGCTTAGGGGCACACAACAATGAGCATTTCTTC.

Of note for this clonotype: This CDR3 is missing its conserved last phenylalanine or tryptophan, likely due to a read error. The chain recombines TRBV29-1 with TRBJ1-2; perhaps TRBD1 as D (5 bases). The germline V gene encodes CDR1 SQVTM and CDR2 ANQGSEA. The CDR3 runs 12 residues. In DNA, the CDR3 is TGCAGCGTTGTCGGGACTAACCATGGCTACACCTCC. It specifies CSVVGTNHGYTS.

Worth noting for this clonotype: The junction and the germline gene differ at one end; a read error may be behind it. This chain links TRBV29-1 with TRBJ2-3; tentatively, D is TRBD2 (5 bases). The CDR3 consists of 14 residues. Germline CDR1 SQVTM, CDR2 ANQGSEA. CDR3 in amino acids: CSVKRAEHTDTQYF. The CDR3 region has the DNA TGCAGCGTTAAGCGAGCGGAGCACACAGATACACAGTATTTT.

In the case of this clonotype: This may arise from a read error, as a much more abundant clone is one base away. Here the CDR3 reads CASSLVVYEQYF. CDR3 sequence (DNA): TGTGCCAGCAGTTTAGTGGTCTACGAGCAGTACTTC. The rearrangement joins TRBV28 to TRBJ2-7; D remains unclear. The germline gives CDR1 MDHEN, CDR2 SYDVKM. V was cut by 2 bases and J by 3 bases, with 5 bases left in between. There are 12 residues in the CDR3.

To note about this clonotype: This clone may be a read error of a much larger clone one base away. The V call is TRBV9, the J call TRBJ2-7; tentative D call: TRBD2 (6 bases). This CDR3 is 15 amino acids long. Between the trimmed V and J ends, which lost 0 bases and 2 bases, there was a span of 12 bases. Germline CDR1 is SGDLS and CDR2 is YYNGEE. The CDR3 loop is CASSVGGWGAYEQYF. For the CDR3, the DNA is TGTGCCAGCAGCGTAGGAGGATGGGGGGCCTACGAGCAGTACTTC.

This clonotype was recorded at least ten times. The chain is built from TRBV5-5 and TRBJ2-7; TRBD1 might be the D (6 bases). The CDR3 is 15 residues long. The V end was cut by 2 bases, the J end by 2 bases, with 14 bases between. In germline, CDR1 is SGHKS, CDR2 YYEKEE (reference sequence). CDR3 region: CASSFTLRDTYEQYF. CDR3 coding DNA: TGTGCCAGCAGCTTCACCCTCCGGGACACCTACGAGCAGTACTTC.